This T cell receptor beta chain was profiled in a study of T cell changes during pregnancy in multiple sclerosis. The ends lost 4 bases at V and 13 bases at J; junction bases unmatched: 12. This CDR3 region has 13 residues. CDR1 and CDR2 (germline): LGHNA, YNFKEQ. Clones were sequenced by immunoSEQ multiplex PCR, and TCRdb holds only the in-frame ones, with some missing. Of 45,000 to 60,000 clones listed, 90% are singletons. The chain has TRBV4-2 and TRBJ1-2, with 7 nucleotides matching TRBD1. Sequencing used CD8+ T cells from peripheral blood mononuclear cells, obtained before pregnancy. This TCR derives from a female donor with multiple sclerosis, enrolled in a pregnancy study. For the CDR3, the DNA is TGTGCCAGCAGCCCGACCCAGGGACAGTCTACCACCTTC. Residues: CASSPTQGQSTTF.